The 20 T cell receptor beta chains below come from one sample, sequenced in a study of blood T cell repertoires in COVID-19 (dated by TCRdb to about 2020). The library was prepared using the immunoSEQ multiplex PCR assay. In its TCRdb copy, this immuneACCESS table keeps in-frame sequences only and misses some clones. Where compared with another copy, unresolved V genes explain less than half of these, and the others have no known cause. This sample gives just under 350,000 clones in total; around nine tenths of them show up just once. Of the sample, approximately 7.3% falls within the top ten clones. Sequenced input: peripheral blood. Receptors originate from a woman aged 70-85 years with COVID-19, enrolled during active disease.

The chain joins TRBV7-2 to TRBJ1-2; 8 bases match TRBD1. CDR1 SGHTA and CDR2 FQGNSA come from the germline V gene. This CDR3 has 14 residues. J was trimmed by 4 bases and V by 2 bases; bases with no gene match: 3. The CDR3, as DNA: TGTGCCAGCAGCTTAAAGACAGGGGTCTATGGCTACACCTTC. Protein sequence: CASSLKTGVYGYTF.

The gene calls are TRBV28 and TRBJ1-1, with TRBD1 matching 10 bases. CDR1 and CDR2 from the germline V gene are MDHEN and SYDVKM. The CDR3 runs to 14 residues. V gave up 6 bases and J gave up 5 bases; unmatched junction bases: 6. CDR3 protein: CASSRDRGRTEAFF. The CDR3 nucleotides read TGTGCCAGCAGCCGAGACAGGGGGCGGACTGAAGCTTTCTTT.

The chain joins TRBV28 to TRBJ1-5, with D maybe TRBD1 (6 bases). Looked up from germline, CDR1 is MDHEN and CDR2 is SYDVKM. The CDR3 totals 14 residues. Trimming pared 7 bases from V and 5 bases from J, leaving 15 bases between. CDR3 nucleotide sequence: TGTGCCAGCACCGGGGACACCTTTTATCAGCCCCAGCATTTT. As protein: CASTGDTFYQPQHF.

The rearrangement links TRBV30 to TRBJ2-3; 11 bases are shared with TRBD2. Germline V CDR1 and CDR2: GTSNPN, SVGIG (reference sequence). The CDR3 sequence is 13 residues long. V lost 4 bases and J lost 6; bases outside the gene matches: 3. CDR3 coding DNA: TGTGCCTGGACCAGACTAGCGGGGGATACGCAGTATTTT. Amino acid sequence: CAWTRLAGDTQYF.

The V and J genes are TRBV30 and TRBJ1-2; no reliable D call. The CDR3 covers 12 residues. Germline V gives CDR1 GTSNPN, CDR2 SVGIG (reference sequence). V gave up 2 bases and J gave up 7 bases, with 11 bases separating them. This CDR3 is CAWSIYEGGYTF. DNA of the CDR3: TGTGCCTGGAGTATTTATGAGGGTGGCTACACCTTC.

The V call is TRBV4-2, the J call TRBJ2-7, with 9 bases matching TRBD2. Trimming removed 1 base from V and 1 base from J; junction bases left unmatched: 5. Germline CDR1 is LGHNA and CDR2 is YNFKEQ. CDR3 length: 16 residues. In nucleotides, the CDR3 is TGTGCCAGCAGCCAAGGACTAGCGGTAAATTCCTACGAGCAGTACTTC. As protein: CASSQGLAVNSYEQYF.

The DNA of the CDR3 is TGTGCCAGCATTCCGGTTCTAGCGGGGGAAGAGACCCAGTACTTC. It specifies CASIPVLAGEETQYF. This sequence joins TRBV6-4 and TRBJ2-5, with TRBD2 identical over 10 bases. Germline CDR1 MRHNA, CDR2 SNTAGT. V trimming: 7 bases; J trimming: 3 bases; junction bases outside the gene matches: 8. This CDR3 is built from 15 residues.

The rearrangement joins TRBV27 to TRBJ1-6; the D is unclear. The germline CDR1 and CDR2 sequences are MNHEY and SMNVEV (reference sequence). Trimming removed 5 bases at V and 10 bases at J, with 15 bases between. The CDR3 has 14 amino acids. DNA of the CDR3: TGTGCCAGCAGTCCCTCAGGTGACAACTCACCCCTCCACTTT. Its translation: CASSPSGDNSPLHF.

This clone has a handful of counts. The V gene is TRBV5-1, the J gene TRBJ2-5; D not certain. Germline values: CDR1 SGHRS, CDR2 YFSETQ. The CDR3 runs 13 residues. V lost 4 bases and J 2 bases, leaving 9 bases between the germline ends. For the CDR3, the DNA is TGCGCCAGCAGCCCCAGACTGCAAGAGACCCAGTACTTC. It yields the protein CASSPRLQETQYF.

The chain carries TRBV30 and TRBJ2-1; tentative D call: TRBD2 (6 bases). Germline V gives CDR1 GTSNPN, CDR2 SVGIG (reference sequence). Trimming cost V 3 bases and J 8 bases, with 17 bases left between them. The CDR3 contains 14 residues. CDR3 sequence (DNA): TGTGCCTGGAGCCATGGCAGCGGCGGGGATGAGCAGTTCTTC. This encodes CAWSHGSGGDEQFF.

CDR3 DNA: TGTGCCAGCAGTTATTCGGGACTAGCGGGGGGGGATACGCAGTATTTT. This codes for CASSYSGLAGGDTQYF. The rearrangement links TRBV6-5 to TRBJ2-3; TRBD2 aligns across 16 bases. The germline CDR1 and CDR2 sequences are MNHEY and SVGAGI. V trimming: 3 bases; J trimming: 6 bases; junction bases outside the gene matches: 3. CDR3 length: 16 amino acids.

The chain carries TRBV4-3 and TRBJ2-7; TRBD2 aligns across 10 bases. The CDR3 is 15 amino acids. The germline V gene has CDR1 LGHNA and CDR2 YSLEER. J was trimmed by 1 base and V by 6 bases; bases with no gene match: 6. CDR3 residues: CASSPGLAASYEQYF. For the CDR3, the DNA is TGCGCCAGCAGTCCCGGACTAGCGGCTTCCTACGAGCAGTACTTC.

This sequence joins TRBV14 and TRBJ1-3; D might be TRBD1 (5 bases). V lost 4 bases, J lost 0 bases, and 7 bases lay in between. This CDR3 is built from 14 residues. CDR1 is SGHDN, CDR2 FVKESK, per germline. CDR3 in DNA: TGTGCCAGCAGCCTGACAGTCTCTGGAAACACCATATATTTT. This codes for CASSLTVSGNTIYF. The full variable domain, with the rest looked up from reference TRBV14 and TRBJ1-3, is EAGVTQFPSHSVIEKGQTVTLRCDPISGHDNLYWYRRVMGKEIKFLLHFVKESKQDESGMPNNRFLAERTGGTYSTLKVQPAELEDSGVYFCASSLTVSGNTIYFGEGSWLTVV.

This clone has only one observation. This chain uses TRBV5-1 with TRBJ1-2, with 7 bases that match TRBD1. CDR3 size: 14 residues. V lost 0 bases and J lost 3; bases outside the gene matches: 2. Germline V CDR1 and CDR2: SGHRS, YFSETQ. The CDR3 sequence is CASSLEGADYGYTF. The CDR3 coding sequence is TGCGCCAGCAGCTTGGAGGGGGCTGACTATGGCTACACCTTC.

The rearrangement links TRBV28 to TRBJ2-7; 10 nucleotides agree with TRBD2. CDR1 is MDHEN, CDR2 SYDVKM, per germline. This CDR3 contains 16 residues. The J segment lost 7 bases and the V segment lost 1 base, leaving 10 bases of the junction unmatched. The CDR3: CASSLLAGGLAGEQYF. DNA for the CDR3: TGTGCCAGCAGTTTATTAGCGGGGGGTCTGGCTGGGGAGCAGTACTTC. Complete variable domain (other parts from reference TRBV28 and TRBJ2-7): DVKVTQSSRYLVKRTGEKVFLECVQDMDHENMFWYRQDPGLGLRLIYFSYDVKMKEKGDIPEGYSVSREKKERFSLILESASTNQTSMYLCASSLLAGGLAGEQYFGPGTRLTVT.

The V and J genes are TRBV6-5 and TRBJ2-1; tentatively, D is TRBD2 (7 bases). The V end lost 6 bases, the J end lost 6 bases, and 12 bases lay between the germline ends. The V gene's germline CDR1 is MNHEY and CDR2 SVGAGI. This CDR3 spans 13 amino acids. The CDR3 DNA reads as TGTGCCAGCAGGTCCGCGGGGGCCAATGAGCAGTTCTTC. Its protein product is CASRSAGANEQFF.

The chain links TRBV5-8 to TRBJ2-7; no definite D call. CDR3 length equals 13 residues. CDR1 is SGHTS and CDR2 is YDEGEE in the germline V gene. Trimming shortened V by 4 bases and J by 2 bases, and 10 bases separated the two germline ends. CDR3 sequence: CASSLSPAYEQYF. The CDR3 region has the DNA TGTGCCAGCAGCCTTAGCCCGGCCTACGAGCAGTACTTC.

CDR3 amino acids: CASSGTGRGYGYTF. The CDR3 DNA is TGTGCCAGCAGTGGGACAGGGAGGGGCTATGGCTACACCTTC. The rearrangement uses TRBV2 and TRBJ1-2; 8 bases align to TRBD1. Germline V gene sequence: CDR1 SNHLY, CDR2 FYNNEI. V lost 4 bases and J lost 4; bases outside the gene matches: 5. CDR3 length: 14 amino acids.

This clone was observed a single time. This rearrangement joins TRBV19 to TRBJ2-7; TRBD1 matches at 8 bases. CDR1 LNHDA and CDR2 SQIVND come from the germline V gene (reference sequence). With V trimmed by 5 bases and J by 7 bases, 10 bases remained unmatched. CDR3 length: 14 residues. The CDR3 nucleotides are TGTGCCAGTAGTCCCGTTGGACAGGGTTGGGAGCAGTACTTC. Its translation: CASSPVGQGWEQYF. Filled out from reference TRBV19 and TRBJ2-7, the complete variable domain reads DGGITQSPKYLFRKEGQNVTLSCEQNLNHDAMYWYRQDPGQGLRLIYYSQIVNDFQKGDIAEGYSVSREKKESFPLTVTSAQKNPTAFYLCASSPVGQGWEQYFGPGTRLTVT.

The CDR3 nucleotides read TGCGCCAGCAAACTCCGGACAGAAGAAAAACTGTTTTTT. The encoded protein is CASKLRTEEKLFF. This chain links TRBV10-1 with TRBJ1-4; a possible D gene is TRBD1 (6 bases). From germline, CDR1 is WNHNN and CDR2 SYGVQD (reference sequence). There are 13 residues in the CDR3. V was pared by 7 bases and J by 8 bases, with 14 bases between.